This T cell receptor beta chain appears in the sequencing data of a study of blood T cell repertoires in COVID-19. Study-level information: Samples came from the United States, Italy and Spain, spanning acute and convalescent COVID-19. T cells, B-cell-depleted T cells, or PBMCs provided the cDNA or gDNA that served as material.

Germline V CDR1 and CDR2: SGHNT, YYREEE (reference sequence). Trimming removed 2 bases at V and 0 bases at J, with 9 bases between. The CDR3 consists of 14 residues. As processed by the authors: Cell counts per sample came from amplifying reference gene primers. The data were produced by immunoSEQ multiplex PCR, yet TCRdb's version contains in-frame clones alone and is incomplete. V, J and clone size derive from that table, while D and trimming were established from the DNA sequence. The data contain under 80,000 clones, 70% to 90% of them singletons. The sample comprised peripheral blood. The chain couples TRBV5-4 to TRBJ2-7; weak D call: TRBD1 (6 bases). The sequence came from a man in his 70s with acute or convalescent COVID-19. The CDR3 DNA sequence: TGTGCCAGCAGCTTTCAGGGGATCTCCTACGAGCAGTACTTC. It translates to CASSFQGISYEQYF. Full variable domain (rest looked up from reference TRBV5-4 and TRBJ2-7): ETGVTQSPTHLIKTRGQQVTLRCSSQSGHNTVSWYQQALGQGPQFIFQYYREEENGRGNFPPRFSGLQFPNYSSELNVNALELDDSALYLCASSFQGISYEQYFGPGTRLTVT.